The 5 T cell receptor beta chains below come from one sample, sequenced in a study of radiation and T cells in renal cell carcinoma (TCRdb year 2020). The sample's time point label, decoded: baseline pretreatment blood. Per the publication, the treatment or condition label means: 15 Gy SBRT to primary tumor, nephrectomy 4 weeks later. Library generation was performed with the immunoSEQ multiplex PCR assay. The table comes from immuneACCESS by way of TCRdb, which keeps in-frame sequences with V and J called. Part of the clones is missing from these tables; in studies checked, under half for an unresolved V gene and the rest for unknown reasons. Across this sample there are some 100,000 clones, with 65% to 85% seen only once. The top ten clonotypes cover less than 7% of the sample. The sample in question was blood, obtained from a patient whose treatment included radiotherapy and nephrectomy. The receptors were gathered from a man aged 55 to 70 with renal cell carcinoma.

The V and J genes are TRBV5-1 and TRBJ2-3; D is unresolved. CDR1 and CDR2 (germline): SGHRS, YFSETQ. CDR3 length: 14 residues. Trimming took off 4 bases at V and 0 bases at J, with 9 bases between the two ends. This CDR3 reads CASSPSGSTDTQYF. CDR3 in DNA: TGCGCCAGCAGCCCATCCGGGAGCACAGATACGCAGTATTTT.

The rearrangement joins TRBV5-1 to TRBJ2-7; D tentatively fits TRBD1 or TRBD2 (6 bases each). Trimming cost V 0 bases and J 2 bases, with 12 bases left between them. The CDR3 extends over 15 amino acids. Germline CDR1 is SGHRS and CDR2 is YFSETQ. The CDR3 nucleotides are TGCGCCAGCAGCTTGGACACGGGGGCTCCCTACGAGCAGTACTTC. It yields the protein CASSLDTGAPYEQYF.

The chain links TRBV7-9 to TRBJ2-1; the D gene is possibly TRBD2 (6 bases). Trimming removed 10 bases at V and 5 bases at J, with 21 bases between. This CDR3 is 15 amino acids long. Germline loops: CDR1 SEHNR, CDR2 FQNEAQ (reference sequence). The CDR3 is CATLLLVPGDNEQFF. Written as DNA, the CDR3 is TGTGCCACACTCCTCCTAGTACCGGGGGACAATGAGCAGTTCTTC. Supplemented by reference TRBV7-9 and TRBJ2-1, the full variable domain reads DTGVSQNPRHKITKRGQNVTFRCDPISEHNRLYWYRQTLGQGPEFLTYFQNEAQLEKSRLLSDRFSAERPKGSFSTLEIQRTEQGDSAMYLCATLLLVPGDNEQFFGPGTRLTVL.

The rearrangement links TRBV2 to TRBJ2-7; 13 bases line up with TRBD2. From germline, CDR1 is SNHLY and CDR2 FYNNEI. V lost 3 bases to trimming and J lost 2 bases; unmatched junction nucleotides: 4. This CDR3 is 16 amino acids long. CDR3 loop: CASSDGTSGTTYEQYF. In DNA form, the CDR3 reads TGTGCCAGCAGTGATGGGACTAGCGGGACCACCTACGAGCAGTACTTC.

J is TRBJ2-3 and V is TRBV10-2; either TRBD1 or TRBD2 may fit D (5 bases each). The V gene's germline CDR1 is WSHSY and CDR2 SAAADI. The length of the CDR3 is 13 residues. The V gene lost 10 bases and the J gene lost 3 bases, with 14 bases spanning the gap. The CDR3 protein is CAKSRGRTDTQYF. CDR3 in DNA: TGCGCCAAGTCCCGGGGCAGGACAGATACGCAGTATTTT.